This T cell receptor (beta chain) stems from a study of cytomegalovirus exposure and HLA in healthy donors (dated by TCRdb to about 2017). Some background on the complete study: An earlier analysis of roughly 610 of the donors reported about 280 Gb of sequence data and roughly 120 million unique TCR beta sequences obtained from about 200 million T cells. About 300 gigabases of sequencing data and roughly 90 million unique TCR sequences were included in an early release covering around 650 HLA-typed donors. Of the approximately 400 genotyped donors, 75% to 85% were placed in the genetic ancestry cluster associated with self-reported Caucasian donors. The study aimed to test whether signatures of past pathogen exposure could be identified by cataloging public T cell receptors. The study used immunosequencing to profile the T cell repertoires of some 600 subjects and linked those repertoires to cytomegalovirus serostatus. A separate validation cohort of 100 to 150 different subjects was used in addition to the 666-subject first cohort. The study combined high-throughput TCR immunosequencing, statistical association of individual TCRs with disease status, and machine learning to predict cytomegalovirus infection status. In a later analysis, previously published TCR beta repertoires from 600 to 850 donors were re-analyzed and high-resolution HLA genotyping was added so that TCR occurrence patterns could be studied. The later analysis used no new phenotypic data to find candidate immune exposures, relying instead on TCR beta sequences and their occurrence across donors. In an earlier analysis of a few hundred of the donors, high-throughput TCR beta sequencing was used to judge whether each TCR beta V gene segment behaved as functional or pseudogenic. Donor age, sex, ethnicity and CMV serostatus were compiled alongside the repertoire data. A later genetic analysis used genome-wide SNP genotypes for about 65% of the 666 donors, treating that subset as a discovery cohort. All discovery cohort repertoires had been generated on a single sequencing platform. Class I and class II HLA loci were covered by the typing at four-digit resolution. Typing coverage varied by locus: roughly 629-630 donors for A, B, C, DRB1 and DQB1; approximately 500 for DQA1; more than 600 for DPA1; approximately 450 for DPB1. About five DR-DQ haplotypes were treated as single units for association and clustering because of strong linkage in the cohort. Among about 390 genotyped donors of the cohort, an average of roughly 240,000 unique TCR beta nucleotide sequences were sequenced per donor, around a sixth of them non-productive. Results and caveats for the whole study, not just this receptor: Most TCR sequences were seen in very few donors, while some public TCRs were found in many individuals. Roughly uniform sequencing depth across donors was assumed in presence/absence analyses, although this assumption may not hold. A further reported finding was that TCR beta sequences accurately predicted the HLA-A and HLA-B alleles for most subjects in the first cohort. CMV serostatus was the only immune exposure information available for the cohort. In vitro tests confirmed that a few of the cytomegalovirus-associated TCR beta chains recognize cytomegalovirus antigens. At a false discovery rate of 0.05, a later analysis linked around 17,000 TCR beta sequences to specific HLA alleles. In a later analysis, HLA-associated TCR beta chains were found to be more clonally expanded and to have lower generation probabilities than equally common non-associated chains. Correlated functional status among segregating V segments might be attributable to linkage disequilibrium, but an unknown experimental factor could not be ruled out. The classifier was reported to diagnose cytomegalovirus status with high specificity and sensitivity in both the original cohort and the validation cohort. In a later genetic analysis, a missense DCLRE1C variant was associated with V-gene and J-gene trimming of TCR beta chains, and the association was replicated in an independent cohort. When HLA alleles, especially DR and DQ, strongly co-occurred, attributing TCR associations to individual alleles was difficult. In a later analysis, the rate of TCR association differed among HLA loci, with DRB1 alleles having the most associated TCRs and HLA-C alleles having the fewest. It was suggested by the authors that the approach could potentially be generalized to other disease states and immunological phenotypes. Because HLA typing was missing for some donors at each locus, association tests included only the typed subset. The study listed 164 TCR beta chains as associated with cytomegalovirus. In an earlier analysis of 587 of the donors, most TCR beta V segments appeared in productive rearrangements about 90% or about 30% of the time, broadly matching IMGT annotations. Approximately 18 rarely observed V segments, including chromosome 9 orphons, were excluded from the earlier analysis of some 590 of the donors because counts were too low. A group of highly shared sequence variants was considered likely to be a technical artifact of the sequencing pipeline. A later analysis found that most CMV-associated TCR beta chains appeared HLA-restricted, with HLA associations seemingly driven largely by CMV exposure. A later analysis reported that several top co-occurrence clusters appeared linked to parvovirus B19, influenza, CMV and Epstein-Barr virus. A later genetic analysis reported fewer N-insertions in productive TCRs among donors in an Asian-associated ancestry cluster than the roughly 700-donor mean. This cohort had only TCR beta chains sequenced, and the lack of alpha or paired-chain data limited which features could be detected.

The cohort was made up of about 610 healthy bone marrow donors. At the time of sampling, every cohort member was nominally healthy, though immune exposures that went unrecorded were likely present. The donor tested CMV seronegative and was one of the 352 seronegative cohort members. Every donor gave a peripheral blood sample, and the peripheral blood mononuclear cells from that sample were used for TCR beta sequencing. The Qiagen DNeasy Blood Extraction Kit was used to extract genomic DNA from the blood cell samples. In the case of this clone: The antigen it recognizes is unknown. Nothing much larger sits one base from this clone, and base qualities are not available.

Library generation was performed with the immunoSEQ multiplex PCR assay. The multiplex PCR relied on a mix of 60 forward primers for TCR Vbeta segments and 13 reverse primers for TCR Jbeta segments. The CDR3 region of rearranged TCR beta genes was amplified from genomic DNA by a multiplex PCR assay. The Illumina HiSeq System was used to sequence the amplified TCR beta libraries as 87-base-pair reads. The study's own analysis went as follows. Across the roughly 700 repertoires, a later analysis counted 80 million or so unique TCR beta chains, roughly 11 million of which were shared by at least two donors. Raw reads were error-corrected and collapsed into unique sequences with a nearest-neighbor algorithm that merged closely related sequences to remove PCR and sequencing errors. Alignment of CDR3 sequences to IMGT reference sequences was used to assign V, D and J gene segments. For a sequence to be retained, at least a six-nucleotide match to both a V gene segment and a J gene segment was required. Rearrangements were called productive when the CDR3 lacked stop codons and stayed in frame with V and J; all others were non-productive. CDR3 was defined by IMGT convention, running from the second conserved V-encoded cysteine to the conserved J-encoded phenylalanine. Sequences without an unambiguous match to a single V gene segment were excluded from the earlier analysis of about 640 of the donors. An earlier analysis of 550 to 650 of the donors classified V segments as functional when productive rearrangements were above 56.7% and as segregating when the standard deviation between donors was above 5%. A statistical classification framework was built for diagnosing cytomegalovirus status from the catalog of TCR beta chain sequences. A later analysis assigned V and J genes by comparing TCR nucleotide sequences with IMGT/GENE-DB human TR gene sequences. The TCRdist pipeline was used in a later analysis to assign CDR3 sequences and most-parsimonious VDJ recombination scenarios. In a later analysis, every TCR beta chain was defined by the combination of its CDR3 amino acid sequence and its V-gene family, and reads without a unique V-gene family were dropped. To address suspected cross-contamination and a sequencing artifact, a later analysis removed approximately 600 highly shared, low-generation-probability nucleotide sequences. A later analysis calculated a clonal expansion index for each public chain from normalized within-repertoire ranks of inferred template counts. In a later analysis, generation probabilities were computed with a VDJ recombination model fitted to out-of-frame rearrangements, and the resulting probabilities were checked against IGoR. In a later analysis, hypergeometric tests were used to score TCR-TCR, TCR-HLA and TCR-CMV co-occurrence, with a repertoire-size bias correction applied to TCR pairs. In a later analysis, false discovery rates were estimated by permuting HLA or CMV assignments 20 times. In a later analysis, co-occurring TCRs were grouped using DBSCAN, with TCRdist sequence similarity added in when clustering inside HLA-allele-positive subsets. Repertoires with fewer than 30,000 or more than 120,000 public chains, plus five repertoires with anomalous nucleotide sharing, were excluded from co-occurrence clustering. Imported from immuneACCESS, the table was reduced by TCRdb to in-frame sequences with V and J called. These copies leave out some clones; in studies compared against another copy, an unresolved V gene accounts for under half, and the cause of the remainder is not known. V, J and clone size derive from that table, while D and trimming were established from the DNA sequence. The sample has around 230,000 clones on record, approximately 81% of them singletons. The biggest ten clones account for about 0.25% of the sample.

The TCR was taken from a girl aged 2 to 10 in good health and CMV-seronegative. Sequenced material: PBMCs.

In nucleotide form, the sequence is TGTGCCAGCTCAAATCGATTAGCGGGAGAGTCCACCGGGGAGCTGTTTTTT. Its translation is CASSNRLAGESTGELFF. This receptor chain uses TRBV18 and TRBJ2-2; 9 central nucleotides agree with TRBD2. Trimming accounts for 5 bases at V and 4 bases at J, while the number of junction bases matched to no gene is 11. Taken from cysteine to phenylalanine, the CDR3 has 17 residues. Only CDR3 DNA is held: 51 bases, read in frame from base 1. The CDR1 and CDR2 encoded by the germline V gene are KGHSH and LQKENI.